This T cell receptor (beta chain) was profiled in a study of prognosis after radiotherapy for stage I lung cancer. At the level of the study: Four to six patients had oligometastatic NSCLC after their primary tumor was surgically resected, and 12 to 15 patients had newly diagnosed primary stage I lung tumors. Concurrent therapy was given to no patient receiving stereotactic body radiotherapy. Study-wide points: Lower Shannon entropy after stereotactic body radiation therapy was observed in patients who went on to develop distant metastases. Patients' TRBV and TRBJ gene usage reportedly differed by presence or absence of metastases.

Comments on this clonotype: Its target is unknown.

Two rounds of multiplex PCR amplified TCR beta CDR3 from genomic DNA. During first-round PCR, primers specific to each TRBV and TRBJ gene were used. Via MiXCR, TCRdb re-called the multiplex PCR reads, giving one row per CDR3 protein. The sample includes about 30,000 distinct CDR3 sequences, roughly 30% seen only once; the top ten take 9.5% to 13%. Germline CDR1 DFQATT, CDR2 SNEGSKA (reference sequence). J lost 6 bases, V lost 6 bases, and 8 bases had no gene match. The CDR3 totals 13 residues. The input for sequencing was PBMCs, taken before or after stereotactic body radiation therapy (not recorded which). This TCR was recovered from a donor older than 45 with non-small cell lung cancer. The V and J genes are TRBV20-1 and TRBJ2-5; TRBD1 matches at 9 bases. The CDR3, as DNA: TGCAGTGCGAGTCAACAGGGGGCTCAGACCCAGTACTTC. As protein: CSASQQGAQTQYF.